This TCR beta chain was identified in a study of OX40 agonist ivuxolimab in advanced cancers. At the level of the study: The patients received ivuxolimab by intravenous route every 2 weeks at 0.01 to 10 mg/kg.

This clone showed up just a few times. The antigen is not known. Some clones are missing from TCRdb's copy, which holds only in-frame ones; the method was immunoSEQ multiplex PCR. The sample has 65,000 to 85,000 clones; approximately 85% are singletons. The CDR3 sequence is 13 residues long. Germline V CDR1 and CDR2: SGHDT, YYEEEE. V was pared by 0 bases and J by 6 bases, with 9 bases between. General study findings and limits: Averaged across samples, CD8+ T cells carried more expanded clones than CD4+ did.

The receptor's source is an adult with an advanced solid tumor such as melanoma, head and neck, liver or kidney cancer. Sequenced here: CD4+ or CD8+ T cells sorted from blood, sampled in a trial of the OX40 agonist ivuxolimab. V usage is TRBV5-6 and J usage is TRBJ1-2; no reliable D call. The DNA for the CDR3 is TGTGCCAGCAGCTTGGGCCGGCAGAATGGCTACACCTTC. It is translated as CASSLGRQNGYTF.